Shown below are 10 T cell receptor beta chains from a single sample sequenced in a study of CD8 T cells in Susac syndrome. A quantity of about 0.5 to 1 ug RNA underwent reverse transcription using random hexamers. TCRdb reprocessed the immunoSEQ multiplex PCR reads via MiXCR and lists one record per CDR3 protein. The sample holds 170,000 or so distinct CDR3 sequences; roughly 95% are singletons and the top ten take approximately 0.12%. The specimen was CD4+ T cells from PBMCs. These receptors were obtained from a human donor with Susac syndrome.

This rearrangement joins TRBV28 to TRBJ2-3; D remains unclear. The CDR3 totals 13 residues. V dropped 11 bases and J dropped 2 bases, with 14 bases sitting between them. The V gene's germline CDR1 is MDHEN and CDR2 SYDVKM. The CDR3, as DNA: TGTGCCTCGGGTCCTCGAAACACAGATACGCAGTATTTT. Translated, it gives CASGPRNTDTQYF.

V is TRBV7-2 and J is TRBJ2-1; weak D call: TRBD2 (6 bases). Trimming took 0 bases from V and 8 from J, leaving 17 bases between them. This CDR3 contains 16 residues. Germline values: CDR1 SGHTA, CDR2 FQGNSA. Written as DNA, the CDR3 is TGTGCCAGCAGCTTAGCCAGTACGGGGAGGAGGGATGAGCAGTTCTTC. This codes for CASSLASTGRRDEQFF.

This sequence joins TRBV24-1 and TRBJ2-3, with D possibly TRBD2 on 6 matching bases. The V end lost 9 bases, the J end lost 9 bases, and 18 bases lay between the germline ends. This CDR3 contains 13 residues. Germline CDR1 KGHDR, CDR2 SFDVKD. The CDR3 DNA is TGTGCCACCCGGGACTCGGGAAGAGACACGCAGTATTTT. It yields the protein CATRDSGRDTQYF.

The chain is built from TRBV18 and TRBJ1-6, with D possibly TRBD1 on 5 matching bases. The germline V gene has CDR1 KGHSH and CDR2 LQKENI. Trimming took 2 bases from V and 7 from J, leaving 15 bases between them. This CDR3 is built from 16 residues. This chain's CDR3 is CASSPSQGGMNSPLHF. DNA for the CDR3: TGTGCCAGCTCACCATCCCAGGGAGGGATGAATTCACCCCTCCACTTT. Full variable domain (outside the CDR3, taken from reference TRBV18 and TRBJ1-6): NAGVMQNPRHLVRRRGQEARLRCSPMKGHSHVYWYRQLPEEGLKFMVYLQKENIIDESGMPKERFSAEFPKEGPSILRIQQVVRGDSAAYFCASSPSQGGMNSPLHFGNGTRLTVT.

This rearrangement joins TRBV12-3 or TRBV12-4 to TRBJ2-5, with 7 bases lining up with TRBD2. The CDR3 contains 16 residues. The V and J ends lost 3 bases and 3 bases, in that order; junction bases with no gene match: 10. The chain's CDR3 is CASSLGPWEGKETQYF. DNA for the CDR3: TGTGCCAGCAGTTTGGGACCGTGGGAGGGTAAAGAGACCCAGTACTTC.

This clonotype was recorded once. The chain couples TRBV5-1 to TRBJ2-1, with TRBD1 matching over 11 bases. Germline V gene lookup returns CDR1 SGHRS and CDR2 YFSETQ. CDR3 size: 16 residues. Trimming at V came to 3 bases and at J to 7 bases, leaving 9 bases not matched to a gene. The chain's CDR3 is CASSSRTGGASNEQFF. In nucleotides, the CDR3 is TGCGCCAGCAGCTCTAGGACAGGGGGCGCCTCGAATGAGCAGTTCTTC.

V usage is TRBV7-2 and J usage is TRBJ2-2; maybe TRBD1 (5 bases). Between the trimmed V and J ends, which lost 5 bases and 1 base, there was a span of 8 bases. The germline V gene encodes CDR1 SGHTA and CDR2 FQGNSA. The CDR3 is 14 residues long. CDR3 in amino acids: CASSRGQNTGELFF. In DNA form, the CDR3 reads TGTGCCAGCAGCCGTGGACAGAACACCGGGGAGCTGTTTTTT. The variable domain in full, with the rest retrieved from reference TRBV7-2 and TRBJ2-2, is GAGVSQSPSNKVTEKGKDVELRCDPISGHTALYWYRQSLGQGLEFLIYFQGNSAPDKSGLPSDRFSAERTGGSVSTLTIQRTQQEDSAVYLCASSRGQNTGELFFGEGSRLTVL.

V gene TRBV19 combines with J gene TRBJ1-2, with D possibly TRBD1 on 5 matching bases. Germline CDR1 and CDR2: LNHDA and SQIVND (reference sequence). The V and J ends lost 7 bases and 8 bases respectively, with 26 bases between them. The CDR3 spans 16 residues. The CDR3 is CASIRTGNLGAYGYTF. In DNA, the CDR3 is TGTGCCAGTATCCGGACGGGAAACTTAGGGGCGTACGGCTACACCTTC.

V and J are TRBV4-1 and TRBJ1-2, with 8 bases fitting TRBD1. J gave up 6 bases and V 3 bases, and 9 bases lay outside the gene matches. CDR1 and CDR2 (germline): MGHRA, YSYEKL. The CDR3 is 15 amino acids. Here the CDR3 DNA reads TGCGCCAGCAGCCATCCACCGCAGGGGGCGGATGGCTACACCTTC. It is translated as CASSHPPQGADGYTF.

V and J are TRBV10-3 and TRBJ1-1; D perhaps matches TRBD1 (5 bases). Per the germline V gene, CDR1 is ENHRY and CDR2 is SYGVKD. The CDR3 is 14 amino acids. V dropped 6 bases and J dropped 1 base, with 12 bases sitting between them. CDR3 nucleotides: TGTGCCATCAGCCCAGGACACCCGAACACTGAAGCTTTCTTT. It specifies CAISPGHPNTEAFF.